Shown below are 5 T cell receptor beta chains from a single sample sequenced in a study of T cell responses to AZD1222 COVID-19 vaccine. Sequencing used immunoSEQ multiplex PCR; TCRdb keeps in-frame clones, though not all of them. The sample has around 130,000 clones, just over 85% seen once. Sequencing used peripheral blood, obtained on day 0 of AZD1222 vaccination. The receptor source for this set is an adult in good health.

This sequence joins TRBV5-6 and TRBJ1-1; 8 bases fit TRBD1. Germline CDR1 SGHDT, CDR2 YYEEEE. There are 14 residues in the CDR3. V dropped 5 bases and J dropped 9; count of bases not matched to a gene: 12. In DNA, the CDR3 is TGTGCCAGCAGGTATCAGGGGGCGGTCAAGAAAGCTTTCTTT. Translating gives CASRYQGAVKKAFF.

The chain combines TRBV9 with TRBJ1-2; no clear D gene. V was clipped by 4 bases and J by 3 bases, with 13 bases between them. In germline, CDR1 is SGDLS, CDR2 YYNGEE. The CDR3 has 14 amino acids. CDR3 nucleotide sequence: TGTGCCAGCAGCCGGGGAGGGTACGACTATGGCTACACCTTC. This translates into CASSRGGYDYGYTF.

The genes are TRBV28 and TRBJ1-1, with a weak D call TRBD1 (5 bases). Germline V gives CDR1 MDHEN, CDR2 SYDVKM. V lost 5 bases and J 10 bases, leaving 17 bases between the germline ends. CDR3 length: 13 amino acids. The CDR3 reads CASSMDDPRGAFF. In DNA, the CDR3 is TGTGCCAGCAGTATGGACGATCCAAGGGGAGCTTTCTTT.

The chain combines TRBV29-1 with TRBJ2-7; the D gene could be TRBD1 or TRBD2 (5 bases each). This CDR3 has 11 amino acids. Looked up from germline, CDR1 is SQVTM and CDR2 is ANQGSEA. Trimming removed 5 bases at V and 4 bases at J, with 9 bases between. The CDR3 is CSVRGEYEQYF. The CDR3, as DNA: TGCAGCGTTCGAGGGGAATACGAGCAGTACTTC.

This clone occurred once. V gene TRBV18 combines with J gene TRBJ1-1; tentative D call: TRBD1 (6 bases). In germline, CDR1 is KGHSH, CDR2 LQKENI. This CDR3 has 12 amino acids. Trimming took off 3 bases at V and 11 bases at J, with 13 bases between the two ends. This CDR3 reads CASSPLAGDAFF. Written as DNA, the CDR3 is TGTGCCAGCTCACCCCTCGCAGGGGACGCTTTCTTT.